One and the same sample provided the 19 T cell receptor beta chains below, sequenced in a study of a mutant IDH1 vaccine in newly diagnosed glioma. The protocol was immunoSEQ multiplex PCR, while the TCRdb copy is restricted to in-frame clones and leaves out a portion. The sample has 56,000 or so clones, roughly 76% seen once; the top ten hold roughly 5.6%. Regarding time point: week 47, end of study. Doses consisted of 300 ug of mutant IDH1 20-mer peptide each, paired with topical imiquimod. Their cognate antigens are unknown. This specimen consisted of PBMCs, obtained from a glioma patient whose treatment included an IDH1 peptide vaccine. The source is a man aged 50-60 years with glioma.

The chain joins TRBV5-4 to TRBJ2-1; maybe TRBD1 (6 bases). The CDR3 covers 14 residues. Trimming removed 2 bases at V and 4 bases at J, with 10 bases between. CDR1 is SGHNT, CDR2 YYREEE, per germline (reference sequence). The DNA of the CDR3 is TGTGCCAGCAGCTTCCGAGGGGGTTACAATGAGCAGTTCTTC. Its translation: CASSFRGGYNEQFF.

This chain links TRBV10-3 with TRBJ1-1; no clear D gene. Germline values: CDR1 ENHRY, CDR2 SYGVKD. This CDR3 has 13 amino acids. Between the trimmed V and J ends, which lost 5 bases and 1 base, there was a span of 8 bases. CDR3 loop: CAISRAENTEAFF. Here the CDR3 DNA reads TGTGCCATCAGTCGGGCAGAGAACACTGAAGCTTTCTTT.

V is TRBV15 and J is TRBJ1-5, with TRBD1 identical over 7 bases. Germline V gene sequence: CDR1 LNHNV, CDR2 YYDKDF (reference sequence). The V gene end was trimmed by 6 bases and the J gene end by 3 bases; junction bases not matched to a gene: 2. The CDR3 is made up of 13 amino acids. CDR3 nucleotide sequence: TGTGCCACCAGGGGACAGAACAATCAGCCCCAGCATTTT. Its translation: CATRGQNNQPQHF.

This clone has a single count. The V gene is TRBV11-2, the J gene TRBJ2-5; possibly TRBD1 for D (6 bases). The CDR3 is 12 amino acids. V was cut by 6 bases and J by 5 bases, with 10 bases left in between. Germline V gene data show CDR1 as SGHAT and CDR2 as FQNNGV. CDR3 DNA: TGTGCCAGCAGTCAGGGGCGCGAGACCCAGTACTTC. This translates into CASSQGRETQYF.

V and J are TRBV19 and TRBJ2-7, with D possibly TRBD2 on 6 matching bases. Germline CDR1 and CDR2: LNHDA and SQIVND (reference sequence). The CDR3 contains 16 residues. V was trimmed by 4 bases and J by 3 bases, leaving 19 bases between them. Here the CDR3 DNA reads TGTGCCAGTAGTAGAGTCGGGGGATTAGGGAGCTACGAGCAGTACTTC. This encodes CASSRVGGLGSYEQYF.

The chain recombines TRBV19 with TRBJ2-2; 9 nucleotides line up with TRBD2. The CDR3 is 18 amino acids. J lost 0 bases, V lost 8 bases, and 13 bases had no gene match. Germline CDR1 LNHDA, CDR2 SQIVND (reference sequence). Written as DNA, the CDR3 is TGTGCCAGTGGCCCGGGACTAGCCCTCCTATCGAACACCGGGGAGCTGTTTTTT. It is translated as CASGPGLALLSNTGELFF. Full variable domain (outside the CDR3, taken from reference TRBV19 and TRBJ2-2): DGGITQSPKYLFRKEGQNVTLSCEQNLNHDAMYWYRQDPGQGLRLIYYSQIVNDFQKGDIAEGYSVSREKKESFPLTVTSAQKNPTAFYLCASGPGLALLSNTGELFFGEGSRLTVL.

This chain connects TRBV6-1 to TRBJ1-4; no clear D gene. From germline, CDR1 is MNHNS and CDR2 SASEGT. CDR3 size: 13 residues. The ends were cut back, 7 bases at V and 0 bases at J, with 6 bases in the middle. CDR3 coding DNA: TGTGCCAGCACTGAGGCAACTAATGAAAAACTGTTTTTT. Amino acid sequence: CASTEATNEKLFF.

CDR3 in amino acids: CASTGWGVRGYTF. The DNA for the CDR3 is TGTGCCAGCACGGGGTGGGGGGTGAGGGGCTACACCTTC. The rearrangement joins TRBV6-1 to TRBJ1-2; weak D call: TRBD1 (5 bases). CDR3 length equals 13 residues. The V end lost 7 bases, the J end lost 8 bases, and 17 bases lay between the germline ends. CDR1 is MNHNS, CDR2 SASEGT, per germline.

This sequence joins TRBV30 and TRBJ2-2; D gene uncertain. CDR3 length equals 14 residues. CDR1 GTSNPN and CDR2 SVGIG come from the germline V gene (reference sequence). Trimming removed 0 bases at V and 0 bases at J, with 5 bases between. This CDR3 reads CAWSVRPNTGELFF. The CDR3 DNA reads as TGTGCCTGGAGTGTACGCCCGAACACCGGGGAGCTGTTTTTT.

This chain links TRBV28 with TRBJ1-5; TRBD1 matches 7 bases. This CDR3 comprises 14 residues. Germline V gene lookup returns CDR1 MDHEN and CDR2 SYDVKM. Trimming removed 7 bases from V and 4 bases from J; junction bases left unmatched: 7. The CDR3 DNA follows: TGTGCCAGCATGTCGGGGACAGCGAATCAGCCCCAGCATTTT. Translating gives CASMSGTANQPQHF.

This clone was counted only a few times. This chain connects TRBV27 to TRBJ2-2; TRBD1 or TRBD2 may be the D gene (5 bases each). Trimming took 10 bases from V and 4 from J, leaving 19 bases between them. Germline V CDR1 and CDR2: MNHEY, SMNVEV (reference sequence). This CDR3 is built from 15 residues. The CDR3 region is CATLATWGSTGELFF. The CDR3, as DNA: TGTGCCACCCTTGCTACGTGGGGGAGCACCGGGGAGCTGTTTTTT.

The chain employs TRBV6-5 and TRBJ2-1; 9 bases match TRBD2. Trimming cost V 2 bases and J 5 bases; bases outside gene matches: 4. The CDR3 sequence is 15 residues long. Germline V gene data show CDR1 as MNHEY and CDR2 as SVGAGI. CDR3 protein: CASSYLRGGDNEQFF. CDR3 nucleotides: TGTGCCAGCAGTTACCTGCGGGGGGGGGACAATGAGCAGTTCTTC.

CDR3 residues: CASSESGGTEAFF. Written as DNA, the CDR3 is TGTGCCAGCAGTGAATCGGGGGGCACTGAAGCTTTCTTT. V is TRBV6-4 and J is TRBJ1-1, with D perhaps matching TRBD1 (5 bases). Germline lookup yields CDR1 MRHNA and CDR2 SNTAGT. The CDR3 is 13 residues long. The ends were cut back, 3 bases at V and 4 bases at J, with 9 bases in the middle.

The chain links TRBV18 to TRBJ2-3, with D uncertain. The CDR3 sequence is 13 residues long. V was trimmed by 6 bases and J by 0 bases, leaving 7 bases between them. Germline CDR1 KGHSH, CDR2 LQKENI. The CDR3 spells CASSKDSTDTQYF. CDR3 nucleotide sequence: TGTGCCAGCTCTAAGGACAGCACAGATACGCAGTATTTT.

The chain joins TRBV7-8 to TRBJ2-7; D tentatively reads TRBD1 or TRBD2 (5 bases each). V lost 5 bases and J 2 bases, leaving 13 bases between the germline ends. The CDR3 totals 14 residues. Germline V gene sequence: CDR1 SGHVS, CDR2 FQNEAQ. CDR3: CASSQGPTAYEQYF. In DNA form, the CDR3 reads TGTGCCAGCAGCCAGGGACCGACCGCCTACGAGCAGTACTTC.

This rearrangement joins TRBV2 to TRBJ1-2; D remains unclear. CDR1 and CDR2 from the germline V gene are SNHLY and FYNNEI. V lost 3 bases to trimming and J lost 8 bases, with 7 bases between them. This CDR3 is 11 amino acids long. The CDR3 sequence: CASSDSRGYTF. The CDR3 DNA sequence: TGTGCCAGCAGTGACAGTCGCGGCTACACCTTC.

This chain connects TRBV15 to TRBJ1-5, with TRBD1 matching over 7 bases. The germline CDR1 and CDR2 sequences are LNHNV and YYDKDF (reference sequence). V lost 5 bases and J lost 1; bases outside the gene matches: 5. There are 15 residues in the CDR3. The CDR3 here is CATSAGGRSNQPQHF. The CDR3 DNA reads as TGTGCCACCAGCGCAGGGGGAAGGAGCAATCAGCCCCAGCATTTT. The entire variable domain, with the rest obtained from reference TRBV15 and TRBJ1-5, is as follows: DAMVIQNPRYQVTQFGKPVTLSCSQTLNHNVMYWYQQKSSQAPKLLFHYYDKDFNNEADTPDNFQSRRPNTSFCFLDIRSPGLGDTAMYLCATSAGGRSNQPQHFGDGTRLSIL.

The V and J genes are TRBV15 and TRBJ1-1; no firm D call. This CDR3 has 12 amino acids. V lost 8 bases to trimming and J lost 0 bases, with 7 bases between them. In germline, CDR1 is LNHNV, CDR2 YYDKDF (reference sequence). The CDR3 is CATRHLNTEAFF. As DNA, the CDR3 is TGTGCCACCCGACACCTGAACACTGAAGCTTTCTTT.

The V and J genes are TRBV6-5 and TRBJ1-5, with a tentative D call TRBD1 (5 bases). V dropped 7 bases and J dropped 7 bases, with 17 bases sitting between them. The CDR3 has 14 residues. Per germline, CDR1 MNHEY and CDR2 SVGAGI. DNA for the CDR3: TGTGCCAGCACCCCTACTCTTCGGGGCCAGCCCCAGCATTTT. Translating gives CASTPTLRGQPQHF.